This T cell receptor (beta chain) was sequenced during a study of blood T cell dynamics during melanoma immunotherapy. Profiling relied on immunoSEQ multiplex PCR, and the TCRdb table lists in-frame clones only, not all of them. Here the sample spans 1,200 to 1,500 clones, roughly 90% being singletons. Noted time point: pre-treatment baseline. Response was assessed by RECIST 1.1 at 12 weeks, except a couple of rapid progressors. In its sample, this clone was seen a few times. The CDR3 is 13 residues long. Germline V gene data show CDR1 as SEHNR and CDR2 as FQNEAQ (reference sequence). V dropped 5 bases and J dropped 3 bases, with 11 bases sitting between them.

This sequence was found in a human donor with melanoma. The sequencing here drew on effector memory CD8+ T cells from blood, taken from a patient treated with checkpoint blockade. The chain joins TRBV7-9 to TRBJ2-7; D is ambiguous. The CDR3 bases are TGTGCCAGCAGCGCGGACGGTTACTACGAGCAGTACTTC. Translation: CASSADGYYEQYF.